This record concerns one T cell receptor (beta chain) sequence. Its antigen is currently unknown. Clones were read by immunoSEQ multiplex PCR, and TCRdb kept only the in-frame ones, dropping some. The data hold some 30,000 clones, with approximately 89% observed a single time. These data belong to a study of T cells in narcolepsy. Across the study: Donors had narcolepsy type 1 or type 2, or were healthy controls.

Points from the study as a whole: Same-patient CSF and blood CD4+ T cell clonotypes included HCRT-specific and TRIB2-specific autoreactive ones. Blood of same and different patients, but not healthy controls, reportedly held recurring autoreactive clonotypes. Some memory CD4+ repertoires had no autoreactive clone sequences.

Sequenced sample: memory (CD45RA-) CD4+ T cells from blood. The source is a human donor in good health.

The CDR3 loop is CASSEGTGYNQPQHF. CDR3 coding DNA: TGTGCCAGCAGCGAAGGGACAGGGTACAATCAGCCCCAGCATTTT. The chain links TRBV14 to TRBJ1-5, with TRBD1 identical over 9 bases. Germline CDR1 is SGHDN and CDR2 is FVKESK. CDR3 length: 15 residues. The V segment lost 5 bases and the J segment 3 bases; nucleotides outside the gene matches: 5.